These 32 T cell receptor beta chains originate from one sample sequenced in a study of cytomegalovirus exposure and HLA in healthy donors (dated by TCRdb to between 2016 and 2019). Libraries were constructed by the immunoSEQ multiplex PCR assay. For the multiplex PCR, a mixture combining 60 forward primers for TCR Vbeta segments and 13 reverse primers for TCR Jbeta segments was used. TCRdb retrieved this table from immuneACCESS and kept in-frame rearrangements only. Not all clones are present; in checked studies, unresolved V genes account for under half, and no reason is known for the remainder. This sample gives 95,000 to 100,000 clones in total; about 81% of them show up just once. In total, the top ten clones hold 10% of the sample. Sequencing was carried out using PBMCs. These receptors all stem from a man aged 50 or older in good health and CMV-seronegative.

The rearrangement joins TRBV6-1 to TRBJ2-1; 8 bases are shared with TRBD1. J lost 7 bases, V lost 4 bases, and 9 bases had no gene match. This CDR3 spans 15 amino acids. CDR1 and CDR2 (germline): MNHNS, SASEGT. The CDR3 protein is CASSARTGSGNEQFF. DNA of the CDR3: TGTGCCAGCAGTGCCAGGACAGGGTCAGGAAATGAGCAGTTCTTC.

The chain combines TRBV11-2 with TRBJ2-1, with 11 nucleotides matching TRBD2. The trim removed 3 bases at V and 10 bases at J, leaving 5 bases unmatched. The CDR3 runs 14 residues. Per the germline V gene, CDR1 is SGHAT and CDR2 is FQNNGV. The CDR3 nucleotides are TGTGCCAGCAGCTTTAGCGGGAGGGCCGTAGAGCAGTTCTTC. It codes for CASSFSGRAVEQFF.

Only a few counts were recorded for this clone. The CDR3 DNA follows: TGTGCCATCAGTGAACCAGGGTTTGCGAACACTGAAGCTTTCTTT. It codes for CAISEPGFANTEAFF. The J gene is TRBJ1-1, the V gene TRBV10-3; D is perhaps TRBD1 (5 bases). The germline CDR1 and CDR2 sequences are ENHRY and SYGVKD. V was clipped by 3 bases and J by 1 base, with 12 bases between them. This CDR3 spans 15 amino acids.

This clone was counted once. The chain is built from TRBV6-6 and TRBJ1-2; 7 bases line up with TRBD1. This CDR3 has 13 residues. J was trimmed by 3 bases and V by 6 bases; bases with no gene match: 4. The germline gives CDR1 MNHNY, CDR2 SVGAGI (reference sequence). The CDR3 DNA follows: TGTGCCAGCAGCCCCACAGGGGACTATGGCTACACCTTC. Translating gives CASSPTGDYGYTF.

This chain links TRBV5-4 with TRBJ2-1, with TRBD2 matching 7 bases. Germline lookup yields CDR1 SGHNT and CDR2 YYREEE (reference sequence). CDR3 length: 13 amino acids. The V segment lost 5 bases and the J segment 9 bases; nucleotides outside the gene matches: 8. Written as DNA, the CDR3 is TGTGCCAGCAGGGGGGAGGGTTCGGGTGAGCAGTTCTTC. It is translated as CASRGEGSGEQFF. Full variable domain (remainder filled in from reference TRBV5-4 and TRBJ2-1): ETGVTQSPTHLIKTRGQQVTLRCSSQSGHNTVSWYQQALGQGPQFIFQYYREEENGRGNFPPRFSGLQFPNYSSELNVNALELDDSALYLCASRGEGSGEQFFGPGTRLTVL.

The chain employs TRBV27 and TRBJ1-1; the match to TRBD1 covers 8 bases. The J segment lost 5 bases and the V segment lost 6 bases, leaving 17 bases of the junction unmatched. CDR1 MNHEY and CDR2 SMNVEV come from the germline V gene (reference sequence). The CDR3 is 17 residues long. The CDR3 DNA is TGTGCCAGCAGACCGGACAGGGATAACCCCATGGGAACTGAAGCTTTCTTT. Translating it yields CASRPDRDNPMGTEAFF.

This chain joins TRBV7-6 and TRBJ2-1, with 7 bases identical to TRBD2. The junction had 15 bases not matched to a gene; V was cut back by 2 bases and J by 8 bases. Germline V gene data show CDR1 as SGHVS and CDR2 as FNYEAQ. The CDR3 spans 17 residues. For the CDR3, the DNA is TGTGCCAGCAGCTTATATCTCGCGGGGGAGGGGAGCGATGAGCAGTTCTTC. Amino acid sequence: CASSLYLAGEGSDEQFF.

The chain combines TRBV11-3 with TRBJ2-1; no clear D gene. The CDR3 is 16 amino acids. Trimming cost V 5 bases and J 2 bases, with 16 bases left between them. Germline-derived CDR1 and CDR2 are SGHNT and YENEEA. CDR3 coding DNA: TGTGCCAGCAGCCCACGTGGTACGGGTCCCTACAATGAGCAGTTCTTC. As protein: CASSPRGTGPYNEQFF.

This chain connects TRBV5-1 to TRBJ2-7; 10 bases fit TRBD1. V trimming: 0 bases; J trimming: 1 base; junction bases outside the gene matches: 7. CDR3 length: 17 amino acids. Germline V lookup: CDR1 SGHRS, CDR2 YFSETQ. CDR3 coding DNA: TGCGCCAGCAGCTTGGGGGACAGGGGCCTTCGATCCTACGAGCAGTACTTC. Protein: CASSLGDRGLRSYEQYF.

CDR3 protein: CASSIPVTSGRAGQFF. The DNA for the CDR3 is TGTGCCAGTAGTATCCCCGTTACGAGCGGGAGGGCCGGACAGTTCTTC. V is TRBV19 and J is TRBJ2-1, with TRBD2 matching 10 bases. This CDR3 has 16 amino acids. The germline gives CDR1 LNHDA, CDR2 SQIVND (reference sequence). Trimming cost V 3 bases and J 13 bases; bases outside gene matches: 15.

The chain has TRBV6-6 and TRBJ2-3, with 9 bases identical to TRBD2. CDR3 size: 15 residues. Per the germline V gene, CDR1 is MNHNY and CDR2 is SVGAGI (reference sequence). Trimming cost V 11 bases and J 0 bases; bases outside gene matches: 9. CDR3 nucleotides: TGTGCCGGCCGGCGGGGGGGCGCTAGCACAGATACGCAGTATTTT. Its translation: CAGRRGGASTDTQYF.

The chain recombines TRBV6-5 with TRBJ1-4; the D gene is possibly TRBD1 (6 bases). The CDR3 totals 15 residues. CDR1 is MNHEY, CDR2 SVGAGI, per germline. Trimming removed 5 bases at V and 7 bases at J, with 17 bases between. Here the CDR3 reads CASSPTGLGSEKLFF. Written as DNA, the CDR3 is TGTGCCAGCAGTCCCACAGGGCTGGGGAGTGAAAAACTGTTTTTT.

The rearrangement joins TRBV18 to TRBJ2-5; 8 bases map to TRBD2. The ends lost 8 bases at V and 5 bases at J; junction bases unmatched: 4. The CDR3 extends over 12 amino acids. Per the germline V gene, CDR1 is KGHSH and CDR2 is LQKENI. In nucleotides, the CDR3 is TGTGCCAGCCGGGGGACTAGTGAGACCCAGTACTTC. Its translation: CASRGTSETQYF.

This sequence joins TRBV28 and TRBJ2-5, with 9 bases that match TRBD2. Per germline, CDR1 MDHEN and CDR2 SYDVKM. There are 14 residues in the CDR3. V shed 3 bases, J shed 5 bases, and the junction held 4 bases outside the gene matches. CDR3 DNA: TGTGCCAGCAGTTTCCTAGCGGGATCCGAGACCCAGTACTTC. Amino acids: CASSFLAGSETQYF.

V gene TRBV28 combines with J gene TRBJ2-7, with D perhaps matching TRBD2 (5 bases). This CDR3 region has 12 residues. Trimming removed 4 bases from V and 5 bases from J, with 9 bases in between. CDR1 is MDHEN, CDR2 SYDVKM, per germline. For the CDR3, the DNA is TGTGCCAGCAGTTCGAGGGTCAACGAGCAGTACTTC. Its translation is CASSSRVNEQYF.

V and J are TRBV29-1 and TRBJ1-3; D uncertain. Germline loops: CDR1 SQVTM, CDR2 ANQGSEA. This CDR3 contains 14 residues. Trimming pared 0 bases from V and 4 bases from J, leaving 10 bases between. CDR3 amino acids: CSVEEAGAGNTIYF. The CDR3 bases are TGCAGCGTTGAAGAGGCTGGAGCGGGAAACACCATATATTTT.

The chain joins TRBV2 to TRBJ2-1, with D possibly being TRBD2 (7 bases). CDR3 length: 15 residues. The V end was cut by 6 bases, the J end by 0 bases, with 12 bases between. Germline CDR1 SNHLY, CDR2 FYNNEI. As DNA, the CDR3 is TGTGCCAGCAGGGGGGGGACAAGCTCCTACAATGAGCAGTTCTTC. Residues: CASRGGTSSYNEQFF.

This clone was seen more than once but under ten times. The rearrangement uses TRBV28 and TRBJ2-5, with a possible D match to TRBD2 (6 bases). Looked up from germline, CDR1 is MDHEN and CDR2 is SYDVKM. The CDR3 has 12 residues. V was pared by 5 bases and J by 5 bases, with 9 bases between. The CDR3 region is CASSGGLETQYF. DNA of the CDR3: TGTGCCAGCAGTGGGGGGTTGGAGACCCAGTACTTC.

V gene TRBV6-1 combines with J gene TRBJ1-4; weak D call: TRBD1 (5 bases). V lost 7 bases and J 1 base, leaving 13 bases between the germline ends. The CDR3 contains 15 residues. Germline lookup yields CDR1 MNHNS and CDR2 SASEGT. The CDR3 nucleotides read TGTGCCAGCACATGGGGCTATGGAACTAATGAAAAACTGTTTTTT. This sequence encodes CASTWGYGTNEKLFF.

The genes are TRBV5-6 and TRBJ2-5; 9 bases align to TRBD1. Germline trimming cut 0 bases from V and 3 bases from J; bases unmatched to any gene: 6. The CDR3 has 16 amino acids. Germline CDR1 SGHDT, CDR2 YYEEEE. The CDR3 DNA follows: TGTGCCAGCAGCTTGGTGGGACAGGGCCCAAAAGAGACCCAGTACTTC. Translation: CASSLVGQGPKETQYF.

The rearrangement uses TRBV18 and TRBJ2-3; D unclear. The CDR3 runs 12 residues. With 3 bases removed from V and 4 bases from J, the gap between germline ends came to 5 bases. The V gene's germline CDR1 is KGHSH and CDR2 LQKENI. The CDR3 reads CASSPNSDTQYF. The CDR3 DNA sequence: TGTGCCAGCTCACCCAACTCAGATACGCAGTATTTT.

The rearrangement links TRBV7-2 to TRBJ2-5; 9 nucleotides match TRBD1. The tail of the sequence fits TRBJ2-7 better, so the J call may be wrong. Germline V lookup: CDR1 SGHTA, CDR2 FQGNSA. The CDR3 contains 14 residues. In DNA form, the CDR3 reads TGTGCCAGCAGCCCCGGGGACAGGGTGTACGAGCAGTACTTC. Its protein product is CASSPGDRVYEQYF.

V usage is TRBV28 and J usage is TRBJ2-1; no definite D call. This CDR3 has 15 residues. Per the germline V gene, CDR1 is MDHEN and CDR2 is SYDVKM. With 2 bases removed from V and 7 bases from J, the gap between germline ends came to 15 bases. The CDR3 sequence is CASSLPGGSINEQFF. As DNA, the CDR3 is TGTGCCAGCAGTTTACCGGGTGGGTCTATTAATGAGCAGTTCTTC. Full variable domain (remainder filled in from reference TRBV28 and TRBJ2-1): DVKVTQSSRYLVKRTGEKVFLECVQDMDHENMFWYRQDPGLGLRLIYFSYDVKMKEKGDIPEGYSVSREKKERFSLILESASTNQTSMYLCASSLPGGSINEQFFGPGTRLTVL.

In its sample, this clone was seen a few times. The chain has TRBV6-5 and TRBJ2-6, with a possible D match to TRBD1 (6 bases). The length of the CDR3 is 15 residues. Germline values: CDR1 MNHEY, CDR2 SVGAGI. The V and J ends lost 7 bases and 2 bases respectively, with 12 bases between them. The chain's CDR3 is CASTKTGPGANVLTF. The CDR3 nucleotides read TGTGCCAGCACTAAAACAGGGCCTGGGGCCAACGTCCTGACTTTC.

V and J are TRBV7-6 and TRBJ2-7, with D tentatively TRBD2 (6 bases). This CDR3 has 16 residues. V was cut by 1 base and J by 3 bases, with 16 bases left in between. In germline, CDR1 is SGHVS, CDR2 FNYEAQ. CDR3 nucleotide sequence: TGTGCCAGCAGCTTAGGGGCTTGGCGGAGGGGCTACGAGCAGTACTTC. Encoded protein: CASSLGAWRRGYEQYF.

V and J are TRBV7-3 and TRBJ2-1; TRBD2 agrees at 8 bases. The V gene's germline CDR1 is SGHTA and CDR2 FQGTGA. This CDR3 spans 14 amino acids. V dropped 3 bases and J dropped 6; count of bases not matched to a gene: 4. CDR3 sequence reads: CASSLTGTSNEQFF. CDR3 in DNA: TGTGCCAGCAGCTTGACCGGGACTAGCAATGAGCAGTTCTTC.

J is TRBJ2-7 and V is TRBV28; D not certain. With 3 bases removed from V and 0 bases from J, the gap between germline ends came to 3 bases. Germline loops: CDR1 MDHEN, CDR2 SYDVKM. CDR3 length equals 12 residues. The CDR3: CASSFHSYEQYF. CDR3 in DNA: TGTGCCAGCAGTTTTCACTCCTACGAGCAGTACTTC.

The chain is built from TRBV11-3 and TRBJ2-2; no definite D call. Trimming took 1 base from V and 7 from J, leaving 13 bases between them. The CDR3 is 15 amino acids. The germline V gene has CDR1 SGHNT and CDR2 YENEEA. Written as DNA, the CDR3 is TGTGCCAGCAGCTTAGGTTCCGGAGTGGTCGGGGAGCTGTTTTTT. Translation gives CASSLGSGVVGELFF.

This sequence joins TRBV15 and TRBJ2-5; TRBD1 aligns across 10 bases. Trimming at V came to 3 bases and at J to 2 bases, leaving 9 bases not matched to a gene. The CDR3 sequence is 17 residues long. Germline V CDR1 and CDR2: LNHNV, YYDKDF (reference sequence). CDR3 sequence: CATSRVGTGAFQETQYF. CDR3 nucleotides: TGTGCCACCAGCAGGGTTGGGACAGGGGCCTTTCAAGAGACCCAGTACTTC.

This clone was counted between two and nine times. The V gene is TRBV5-1, the J gene TRBJ2-2, with D hard to call. The CDR3 extends over 15 amino acids. V was shortened by 0 bases and J by 3 bases, with 9 bases between the two germline ends. The germline CDR1 and CDR2 sequences are SGHRS and YFSETQ. In DNA, the CDR3 is TGCGCCAGCAGCTTGGCCAGGTTAGACACCGGGGAGCTGTTTTTT. This sequence encodes CASSLARLDTGELFF.

This chain links TRBV19 with TRBJ2-1, with D possibly TRBD2 on 5 matching bases. The CDR3 has 14 residues. V lost 3 bases to trimming and J lost 0 bases, with 6 bases between them. Germline V gene sequence: CDR1 LNHDA, CDR2 SQIVND (reference sequence). As DNA, the CDR3 is TGTGCCAGTAGTATTGGGAGCTCCTACAATGAGCAGTTCTTC. The encoded protein is CASSIGSSYNEQFF.

The chain carries TRBV9 and TRBJ2-6; 11 bases align to TRBD1. V dropped 0 bases and J dropped 0; count of bases not matched to a gene: 5. The CDR3 contains 19 residues. Germline CDR1 reads SGDLS; CDR2 reads YYNGEE. The CDR3 region is CASSVDRDRGFSGANVLTF. The CDR3 DNA is TGTGCCAGCAGCGTAGATAGGGACAGGGGGTTCTCTGGGGCCAACGTCCTGACTTTC.